What follows are 26 T cell receptor beta chains derived from one specimen sequenced in a study of Tregs in tolerant kidney transplant recipients. TCRdb's table, derived via immunoSEQ multiplex PCR, lists solely in-frame clones and lacks some. The sample data list tens of thousands of clones. Sequences were derived from CD4+ T cells from blood, sampled before the transplant. The origin of the receptors is a human donor who received a combined kidney and bone marrow transplant.

Note on this clone: The read falls 3 residues short of the CDR3 end, and the missing part is taken from the germline J gene. This chain connects TRBV7-6 to TRBJ2-5; 7 bases match TRBD1. Germline trimming cut 5 bases from V and 4 bases from J; bases unmatched to any gene: 10. CDR3 size: 15 residues. The germline CDR1 and CDR2 sequences are SGHVS and FNYEAQ. The DNA read from the CDR3 is TGTGCCAGCAGCCCCAACAGGGGTGGAGGAGAGACC. Amino acid sequence: CASSPNRGGGET. The entire CDR3 sequence reads CASSPNRGGGETQYF.

Comments on this clone: The read falls 3 residues short of the CDR3 end, and the missing part is taken from the germline J gene. The chain employs TRBV7-7 and TRBJ2-5, with D hard to call. Germline V gene sequence: CDR1 SSHAT, CDR2 FNYEAQ (reference sequence). The CDR3 runs to 16 residues. V was cut by 1 base and J by 5 bases, with 17 bases left in between. The part of the CDR3 DNA that was read is TGTGCCAGCAGCTTAGGCGGCGGCCCCGGCCAGGAGACC. Its protein product is CASSLGGGPGQET. The full-length CDR3 reads as CASSLGGGPGQETQYF.

The CDR3 DNA, read in part, is TGTGCCAGTAGTGCGGGGAACACAGATACG. Protein product: CASSAGNTDT. The whole CDR3 reads CASSAGNTDTQYF. The chain employs TRBV19 and TRBJ2-3; possibly TRBD2 for D (6 bases). With the read ending 3 residues before the CDR3 end, the germline J gene is used to fill in that end. Germline V gene sequence: CDR1 LNHDA, CDR2 SQIVND (reference sequence). Trimming removed 5 bases from V and 2 bases from J, with 8 bases in between. The CDR3 consists of 13 residues.

A note on this clone: The read halts 3 residues ahead of the CDR3 end, with the missing end drawn from the germline J gene. This rearrangement joins TRBV30 to TRBJ1-5; no firm D call. Per germline, CDR1 GTSNPN and CDR2 SVGIG (reference sequence). V lost 0 bases, J lost 7 bases, and 13 bases lay in between. The CDR3 runs to 14 residues. The CDR3 sequence: CAWSVAGNLQPQHF. The CDR3 bases that were read are TGTGCCTGGAGTGTGGCGGGGAACCTACAGCCC.

The DNA read from the CDR3 is TGTGCCAGTAGCTCCGGGACAGTTCCCCCAGATACG. Protein sequence: CASSSGTVPPDT. The whole CDR3 protein is CASSSGTVPPDTQYF. The genes are TRBV19 and TRBJ2-3; 7 bases agree with TRBD1. The read halts 3 residues ahead of the CDR3 end, with the missing end drawn from the germline J gene. This CDR3 spans 15 amino acids. Losses at the gene ends were 6 bases for V and 4 bases for J; bases not matched to a gene: 10. The germline V gene has CDR1 LNHDA and CDR2 SQIVND (reference sequence).

Of note for this clone: The sequenced fragment ends 3 residues before the CDR3 boundary, so the rest is inferred from the germline J gene. J is TRBJ2-5 and V is TRBV5-4; 14 nucleotides align to TRBD2. V shed 4 bases and J 3 bases; nucleotides not matched to a gene: 5. CDR1 and CDR2 from the germline V gene are SGHNT and YYREEE (reference sequence). The CDR3 consists of 16 residues. The covered CDR3 bases are TGTGCCAGCAGCGAGGGGGGACTAGCGGGGGAAGAGACC. Protein sequence: CASSEGGLAGEET. The whole CDR3 protein is CASSEGGLAGEETQYF.

As for this clone: From the germline J gene comes the end of the CDR3, since the read stops 3 residues before it. V usage is TRBV5-1 and J usage is TRBJ2-2; 7 positions match TRBD2. The trim removed 7 bases at V and 3 bases at J, leaving 3 bases unmatched. The CDR3 length is 13 residues. Germline V gene sequence: CDR1 SGHRS, CDR2 YFSETQ. The covered CDR3 bases are TGCGCCAGCCGCCGGGGGGACACCGGGGAG. As protein: CASRRGDTGE. The whole CDR3 sequence reads CASRRGDTGELFF.

Regarding this clone: The CDR3 end is not reached by the read, which stops 3 residues before it; the germline J gene fills it in. This chain connects TRBV6-1 to TRBJ1-2, with 7 bases aligning to TRBD1. The CDR3 spans 13 residues. Germline lookup yields CDR1 MNHNS and CDR2 SASEGT. Unmatched junction bases numbered 5, after V lost 3 bases and J lost 7 bases. CDR3 loop: CASSDRGDLGYTF. Incomplete CDR3 DNA: TGTGCCAGCAGTGACAGGGGGGACCTTGGC.

A remark on this clone: The read halts 3 residues ahead of the CDR3 end, with the missing end drawn from the germline J gene. The rearrangement links TRBV19 to TRBJ2-1; possible D gene TRBD1, 6 bases. This CDR3 has 15 amino acids. CDR1 and CDR2 from the germline V gene are LNHDA and SQIVND (reference sequence). Deletions cut 5 bases from V and 0 bases from J, with 11 bases between. CDR3 residues: CASSPQGGSYNEQFF. CDR3 DNA, as far as it was read: TGTGCCAGTAGTCCTCAAGGGGGCTCCTACAATGAG. The variable domain in full, completed from reference TRBV19 and TRBJ2-1, reads DGGITQSPKYLFRKEGQNVTLSCEQNLNHDAMYWYRQDPGQGLRLIYYSQIVNDFQKGDIAEGYSVSREKKESFPLTVTSAQKNPTAFYLCASSPQGGSYNEQFFGPGTRLTVL.

Remarks on this clone: The read ends 3 residues early relative to the CDR3; the germline J gene fills the gap. The V and J genes are TRBV19 and TRBJ1-2; no clear D. CDR3 length: 15 amino acids. The V gene's germline CDR1 is LNHDA and CDR2 SQIVND (reference sequence). CDR3 loop: CASSIDVPMGYGYTF. The sequenced CDR3 bases are TGTGCCAGTAGTATAGATGTCCCGATGGGCTACGGC. Full variable domain (outside the CDR3, taken from reference TRBV19 and TRBJ1-2): DGGITQSPKYLFRKEGQNVTLSCEQNLNHDAMYWYRQDPGQGLRLIYYSQIVNDFQKGDIAEGYSVSREKKESFPLTVTSAQKNPTAFYLCASSIDVPMGYGYTFGSGTRLTVV.

To note about this clone: Read coverage stops 3 residues before the CDR3 terminus; the germline J gene supplies the remainder. The chain recombines TRBV7-6 with TRBJ2-5, with 7 bases that match TRBD2. Germline V gene data show CDR1 as SGHVS and CDR2 as FNYEAQ. The length of the CDR3 is 15 residues. V shed 2 bases, J shed 1 base, and the junction held 4 bases outside the gene matches. The sequenced CDR3 bases are TGTGCCAGCAGCTTACTCGGGGGGATCCAAGAGACC. Encoded protein: CASSLLGGIQET. The entire CDR3 protein is CASSLLGGIQETQYF.

Regarding this clone: The sequence runs out 3 residues before the end of the CDR3; the remainder is reconstructed from the germline J gene. The rearrangement joins TRBV2 to TRBJ1-2; D call uncertain. CDR3 length: 13 amino acids. CDR1 is SNHLY, CDR2 FYNNEI, per germline. The part of the CDR3 DNA that was read is TGTGCCAGCAGTGAAGTGTCAGGTTCCGGC. Its protein product is CASSEVSGSG. The full CDR3 reads CASSEVSGSGYTF.

With regard to this clone: The read halts 3 residues ahead of the CDR3 end, with the missing end drawn from the germline J gene. The J gene is TRBJ2-2, the V gene TRBV2, with 11 positions matching TRBD1. Germline CDR1 and CDR2: SNHLY and FYNNEI. Germline trimming cut 6 bases from V and 6 bases from J; bases unmatched to any gene: 3. The CDR3 spans 14 residues. The CDR3 bases that were read are TGTGCCAGCAGGGGGACAGGGGGAGCCGGGGAG. Translation: CASRGTGGAGE. The whole CDR3 is CASRGTGGAGELFF.

About this clone: The CDR3 end falls 3 residues outside the read, so it is completed with the germline J gene. J is TRBJ1-4 and V is TRBV28, with TRBD1 matching over 8 bases. There are 15 residues in the CDR3. The J segment lost 5 bases and the V segment lost 6 bases, leaving 8 bases of the junction unmatched. CDR1 is MDHEN and CDR2 is SYDVKM in the germline V gene. CDR3 in amino acids: CASRTHRGGNEKLFF. CDR3 bases read: TGTGCCAGCAGGACCCACAGGGGGGGCAATGAAAAA.

As concerns this clone: Coverage ceases 3 residues before the CDR3 finishes, and the germline J gene fills in the end. The chain is built from TRBV7-9 and TRBJ2-5; weak D call: TRBD2 (6 bases). This CDR3 has 13 amino acids. The germline gives CDR1 SEHNR, CDR2 FQNEAQ (reference sequence). V was trimmed by 0 bases and J by 5 bases, leaving 7 bases between them. The CDR3 DNA, read in part, is TGTGCCAGCAGCTTAGCGGGACTTGAGACC. It specifies CASSLAGLET. The entire CDR3 protein reads CASSLAGLETQYF.

Concerning this clone itself: Read data end 3 residues before the CDR3 end; the end is taken from the germline J gene. The rearrangement uses TRBV7-2 and TRBJ2-3, with 7 bases lining up with TRBD2. V lost 5 bases, J lost 8 bases, and 10 bases stayed unmatched. The V gene's germline CDR1 is SGHTA and CDR2 FQGNSA. CDR3 size: 14 residues. The part of the CDR3 DNA that was read is TGTGCCAGCAGCCTCAGCGGGGCCCTCCGTACG. Amino acids: CASSLSGALRT. The whole CDR3 protein is CASSLSGALRTQYF.

As concerns this clone: The DNA ends 3 residues before the CDR3 does, and the rest of the CDR3 is filled in from the germline J gene. V and J are TRBV7-8 and TRBJ2-3; unclear D gene. This CDR3 has 13 residues. The germline gives CDR1 SGHVS, CDR2 FQNEAQ. V was pared by 4 bases and J by 3 bases, with 8 bases between. The sequenced part of the CDR3 DNA is TGTGCCAGCAGCTCGTTGCGGACAGATACG. Protein product: CASSSLRTDT. The full CDR3 sequence reads CASSSLRTDTQYF.

Here the CDR3 reads CASSIPDRGNQPQHF. Incomplete CDR3 DNA: TGTGCCAGTAGTATCCCGGACAGGGGAAATCAGCCC. The chain is built from TRBV19 and TRBJ1-5; 9 bases match TRBD1. The read terminates 3 residues before the CDR3 end, so the remaining end is supplied by the germline J gene. J was trimmed by 4 bases and V by 3 bases; bases with no gene match: 4. Looked up from germline, CDR1 is LNHDA and CDR2 is SQIVND (reference sequence). This CDR3 contains 15 residues.

For this clone: Read sequence stops 3 residues before the CDR3 end, and the germline J gene provides the missing end. The rearrangement links TRBV19 to TRBJ2-1, with 9 bases that match TRBD1. V was clipped by 3 bases and J by 7 bases; unmatched bases: 4. The CDR3 is 14 residues long. Germline V gene lookup returns CDR1 LNHDA and CDR2 SQIVND (reference sequence). The sequenced part of the CDR3 DNA is TGTGCCAGTAGTATCGGACAGGGGAGGAATGAG. It encodes CASSIGQGRNE. The CDR3 in full is CASSIGQGRNEQFF.

Remarks on this clone: Read data end 3 residues before the CDR3 end; the end is taken from the germline J gene. The rearrangement links TRBV19 to TRBJ2-6; 10 nucleotides agree with TRBD2. With 6 bases clipped from V and 3 bases from J, the junction kept 8 bases outside the gene matches. The CDR3 runs 17 residues. Per the germline V gene, CDR1 is LNHDA and CDR2 is SQIVND (reference sequence). The CDR3 loop reads CASSSLAGVGGANVLTF. CDR3 bases read: TGTGCCAGTAGCTCTCTAGCGGGAGTGGGTGGGGCCAACGTC.

Details on this clone: The CDR3 end is not reached by the read, which stops 3 residues before it; the germline J gene fills it in. This chain connects TRBV7-9 to TRBJ2-1; 7 nucleotides align to TRBD2. With V trimmed by 4 bases and J by 2 bases, 5 bases remained unmatched. This CDR3 comprises 15 residues. Germline V CDR1 and CDR2: SEHNR, FQNEAQ (reference sequence). CDR3 DNA (partial): TGTGCCAGCAGCTGGAGAGCGGGGACCTACAATGAG. This gives the protein CASSWRAGTYNE. The whole CDR3 sequence is CASSWRAGTYNEQFF.

As for this clone: Read coverage stops 3 residues before the CDR3 terminus; the germline J gene supplies the remainder. This chain links TRBV5-6 with TRBJ2-7; 8 bases line up with TRBD1. The germline V gene encodes CDR1 SGHDT and CDR2 YYEEEE. There are 13 residues in the CDR3. With 5 bases clipped from V and 1 base from J, the junction kept 2 bases outside the gene matches. This chain's CDR3 is CASRRDRSYEQYF. The part of the CDR3 DNA that was read is TGTGCCAGCAGACGGGACAGGTCCTACGAG.

Turning to this clone: The missing CDR3 end, 3 residues past where the read stops, is filled in from the germline J gene. The rearrangement uses TRBV19 and TRBJ1-1, with 8 nucleotides matching TRBD1. CDR3 size: 16 residues. V lost 6 bases to trimming and J lost 0 bases; unmatched junction nucleotides: 9. In germline, CDR1 is LNHDA, CDR2 SQIVND (reference sequence). CDR3 DNA (partial): TGTGCCAGTAGGCCGGACAGGGCTAGTATGAACACTGAA. As protein: CASRPDRASMNTE. The full CDR3 protein reads CASRPDRASMNTEAFF.

Worth noting for this clone: The read falls 3 residues short of the CDR3 end, and the missing part is taken from the germline J gene. The V call is TRBV7-6, the J call TRBJ1-6; the D is unclear. CDR1 and CDR2 from the germline V gene are SGHVS and FNYEAQ. The ends were cut back, 4 bases at V and 5 bases at J, with 9 bases in the middle. The length of the CDR3 is 14 residues. The CDR3 spells CASSSDRDNSPLHF. The DNA read from the CDR3 is TGTGCCAGCAGCTCCGACCGGGATAATTCACCC.

Remarks on this clone: The read terminates 3 residues before the CDR3 end, so the remaining end is supplied by the germline J gene. The chain has TRBV18 and TRBJ2-5; D perhaps matches TRBD2 (5 bases). The CDR3 covers 16 residues. V shed 5 bases and J shed 0 bases, with 16 bases lying between them. Germline lookup yields CDR1 KGHSH and CDR2 LQKENI. This CDR3 is CASSFTDSPYQETQYF. The sequenced CDR3 bases are TGTGCCAGCTCATTTACGGACTCCCCGTACCAAGAGACC.

Points on this clone: The read halts 3 residues ahead of the CDR3 end, with the missing end drawn from the germline J gene. V and J are TRBV7-9 and TRBJ2-5; maybe TRBD1 (6 bases). V was pared by 5 bases and J by 2 bases, with 12 bases between. This CDR3 region has 14 residues. Germline CDR1 and CDR2: SEHNR and FQNEAQ (reference sequence). The CDR3 sequence is CASSPTGFQETQYF. Partial CDR3 DNA: TGTGCCAGCAGCCCGACAGGTTTTCAAGAGACC.